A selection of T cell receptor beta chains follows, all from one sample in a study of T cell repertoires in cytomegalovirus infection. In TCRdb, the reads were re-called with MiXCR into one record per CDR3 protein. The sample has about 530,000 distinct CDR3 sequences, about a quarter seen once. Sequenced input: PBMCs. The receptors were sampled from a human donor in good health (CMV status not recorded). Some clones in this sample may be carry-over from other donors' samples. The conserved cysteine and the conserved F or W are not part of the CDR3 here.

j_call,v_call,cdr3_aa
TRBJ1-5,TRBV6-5,ASSYGERQPQH
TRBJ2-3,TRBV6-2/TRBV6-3,ASSYLGGLHSARDTQY
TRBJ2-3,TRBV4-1,ASSQEPGVSTDTQY
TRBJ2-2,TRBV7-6,ASSPGLAGTGNTGELF
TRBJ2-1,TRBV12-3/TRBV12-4,ASSWAGNEQF
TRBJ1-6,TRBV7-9,ASSTGTGYNSPLH
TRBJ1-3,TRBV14,ASSQSQWSGNTIY
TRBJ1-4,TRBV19,ASSTSTGINEKLF
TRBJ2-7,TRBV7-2,ASSLSSGLSYEQY
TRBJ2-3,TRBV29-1,SVLPLGDTQY
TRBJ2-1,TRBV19,ASSPPGPIANEQF
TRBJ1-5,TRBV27,ASSLTPSRNQPQH
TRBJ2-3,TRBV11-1,ASSLTTSEDTQY
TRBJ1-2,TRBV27,ASSRTGQTLDFYGYT
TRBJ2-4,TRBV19,ASSISGRNIQY
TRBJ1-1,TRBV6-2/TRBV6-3,ASSYPWGAAEAF
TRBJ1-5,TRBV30,AWSDNQNQPQH
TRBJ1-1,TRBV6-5,ASSRGFGNTEAF
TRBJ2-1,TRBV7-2,ASSLRGGEYNEQF
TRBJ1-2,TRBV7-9,ASSLEVPGGKGYT
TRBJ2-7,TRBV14,ASSHLAGGRYEQY
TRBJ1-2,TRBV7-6,ASSLSSYT
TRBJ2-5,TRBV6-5,ASSYGQLQETQY
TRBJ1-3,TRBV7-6,ASSLGAAGSGNTIY
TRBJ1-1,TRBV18,ASSPRTGRADTEAF
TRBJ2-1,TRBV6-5,ASRNTGLGYNEQF
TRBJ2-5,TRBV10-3,AISDPRGGRLGTQY
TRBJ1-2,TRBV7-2,ASSLGGQGVNYGYT
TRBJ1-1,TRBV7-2,ASSSRGAAEAF
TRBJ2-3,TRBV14,ASSQEGLALTGTDTQY
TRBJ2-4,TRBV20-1,SATGLADAKNIQY
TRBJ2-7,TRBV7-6,ASQGGLAGESYEQY
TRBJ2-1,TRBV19,ASSPGSSRGAGESYNEQF
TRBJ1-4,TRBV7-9,ASSTRDRLFEKLF
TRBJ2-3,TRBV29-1,SAQVGVADTQY
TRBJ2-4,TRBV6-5,ASRPETSGGKNIQY
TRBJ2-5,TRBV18,ASSLRQANQETQY
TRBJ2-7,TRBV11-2,ASSLVGVGSYEQY
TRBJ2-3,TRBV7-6,ASSLSDNRAPGLSTQY
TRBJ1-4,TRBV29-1,SVSKGMEKLF
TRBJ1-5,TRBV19,ASSSEDLTRLDQPQH
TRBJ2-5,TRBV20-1,SARDFQGQETQY
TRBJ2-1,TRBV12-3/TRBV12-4,ASRSRTSGRIGEQF
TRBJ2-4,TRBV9,ASSVDDLAKNIQY
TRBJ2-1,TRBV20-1,SARADRNKDNEQF
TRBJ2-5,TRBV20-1,SAKRIAGAGETQY